Detailed here is one TCR beta chain. Unmatched junction bases numbered 3, after V lost 5 bases and J lost 8 bases. CDR1 and CDR2 (germline): DFQATT, SNEGSKA (reference sequence). This CDR3 contains 11 residues. Profiling relied on immunoSEQ multiplex PCR, and the TCRdb table lists in-frame clones only, not all of them. In the table there are over 100,000 clones, roughly 90% of which are singletons. The data belong to a study of control samples from healthy donors and cancer patients. Sequencing was performed on blood. The chain links TRBV20-1 to TRBJ2-4, with TRBD2 identical over 7 bases. This clonotype was sampled from a woman aged 45-59 years in good health. In DNA form, the CDR3 reads TGCAGTGCTGGGGGGGGAGACATTCAGTACTTC. Residues: CSAGGGDIQYF.